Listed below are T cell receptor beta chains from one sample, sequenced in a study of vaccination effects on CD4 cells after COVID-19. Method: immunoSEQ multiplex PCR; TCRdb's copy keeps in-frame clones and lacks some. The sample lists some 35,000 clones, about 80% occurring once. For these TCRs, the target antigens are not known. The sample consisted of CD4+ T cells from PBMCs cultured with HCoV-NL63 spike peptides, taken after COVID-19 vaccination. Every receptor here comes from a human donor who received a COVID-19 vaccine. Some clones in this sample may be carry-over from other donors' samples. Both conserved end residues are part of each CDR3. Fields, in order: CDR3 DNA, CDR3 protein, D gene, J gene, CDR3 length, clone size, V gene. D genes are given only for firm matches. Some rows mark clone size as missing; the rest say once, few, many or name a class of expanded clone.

TGTGCCAGCAGCTTGGGCCCGGGCGGTGAAAAACTGTTTTTT	CASSLGPGGEKLFF	NA	TRBJ1-4	14	once	TRBV7-6
TGCGCCAGCAGCTTGGTTCCTGAATCCACAGATACGCAGTATTTT	CASSLVPESTDTQYF	NA	TRBJ2-3	15	NA	TRBV5-1
TGTGCCAGCAGCCTGGAGGCACTCCGTGGCTACACCTTC	CASSLEALRGYTF	NA	TRBJ1-2	13	NA	TRBV7-2
TGCGCCAGCAGCTTGGGAGGCGGGGGTGGCAATGAGCAGTTCTTC	CASSLGGGGGNEQFF	TRBD2	TRBJ2-1	15	NA	TRBV5-1
TGTGCCAGCAGTACGAGAGGCAGGATTGAAAAACTGTTTTTT	CASSTRGRIEKLFF	NA	TRBJ1-4	14	NA	TRBV7-9
TGTGCCAGTAGTGCCGGACAGACACTGAACACTGAAGCTTTCTTT	CASSAGQTLNTEAFF	NA	TRBJ1-1	15	NA	TRBV19
TGTGCCAGCAGCTTGGCTCTAGCGACCAATGAGCAGTTCTTC	CASSLALATNEQFF	NA	TRBJ2-1	14	NA	TRBV7-2
TGCAGCGCGACACAGGGGGCCGGCTATGGCTACACCTTC	CSATQGAGYGYTF	TRBD1	TRBJ1-2	13	NA	TRBV29-1
TGCGCCAGCAGGGACGGACGCAATCAGCCCCAGCATTTT	CASRDGRNQPQHF	NA	TRBJ1-5	13	NA	TRBV10-2
TGTGCCAGCAGCACAATCCCACCGGGACAGAAATTCTCTGGGGCCAACGTCCTGACTTTC	CASSTIPPGQKFSGANVLTF	NA	TRBJ2-6	20	once	TRBV21-1
TGTGCCAGCAGTTCAGCAGGGTATTTGGATGGCTACACCTTC	CASSSAGYLDGYTF	NA	TRBJ1-2	14	NA	TRBV27
TGTGCCAGCAGTTTTCCTGAACGCGCTGAAGCTTTCTTT	CASSFPERAEAFF	NA	TRBJ1-1	13	NA	TRBV27
TGTGCCAGTAGCCTCTATCTAGCGGGGGGCGGTGAGACCCAGTACTTC	CASSLYLAGGGETQYF	TRBD2	TRBJ2-5	16	few	TRBV19
TGTGCCAGCAGCCCCAGGGATTCGGGCAACGTCCTGACTTTC	CASSPRDSGNVLTF	NA	TRBJ2-6	14	once	TRBV21-1
TGTGCCAGCAGCCTAGGGGAGGCCGGCGAAAAACTGTTTTTT	CASSLGEAGEKLFF	NA	TRBJ1-4	14	NA	TRBV5-6
TGTGCCAGCAGCTTAGGCGGAACGAACAATGAGCAGTTCTTC	CASSLGGTNNEQFF	NA	TRBJ2-1	14	NA	TRBV7-3
TGCGCCAGCCGGGACAACCAAGAGACCCAGTACTTC	CASRDNQETQYF	NA	TRBJ2-5	12	NA	TRBV5-1
TGCGCCAGCGGGCGGACAGGGGCGAACACTGAAGCTTTCTTT	CASGRTGANTEAFF	TRBD1	TRBJ1-1	14	NA	TRBV5-1
TGTGCCAGTAGACCCTTAGACAGGGACCAAGAGACCCAGTACTTC	CASRPLDRDQETQYF	TRBD1	TRBJ2-5	15	NA	TRBV19
TGTGCCATCAGTGCGGGACAGGGTGACTATGGCTACACCTTC	CAISAGQGDYGYTF	TRBD1	TRBJ1-2	14	NA	TRBV10-3
TGCGCCAGCAGCCTTCGGGGTAGCGGGGGTGATTTGGGGACAGATACGCAGTATTTT	CASSLRGSGGDLGTDTQYF	TRBD2	TRBJ2-3	19	NA	TRBV5-1
TGTGCCAGCAGCTTAAGCCCGGGGGCAGCAACTGAAGCTTTCTTT	CASSLSPGAATEAFF	NA	TRBJ1-1	15	NA	TRBV7-3
TGTGCCAGCAGTGACCCGAGGGGGGCGGCTTCCACCGGGGAGCTGTTTTTT	CASSDPRGAASTGELFF	NA	TRBJ2-2	17	NA	TRBV28
TGTGCCAGTAGGCGCACAGGGCTTGCTAACTATGGCTACACCTTC	CASRRTGLANYGYTF	NA	TRBJ1-2	15	NA	TRBV19
TGTGCCAGCAGCAGCCGCCTGGACAGGGGTAAGTTGAGGAATCAGCCCCAGCATTTT	CASSSRLDRGKLRNQPQHF	NA	TRBJ1-5	19	once	TRBV21-1
TGTGCCAGCAGCTTAGGCCCTAGCGGGGGTCAAACGACCCAGTACTTC	CASSLGPSGGQTTQYF	TRBD2	TRBJ2-5	16	NA	TRBV7-2
TGTGCCAGCAGCTTAGTTAAGGGGGTGGAGACCCAGTACTTC	CASSLVKGVETQYF	NA	TRBJ2-5	14	NA	TRBV7-2
TGTGCCAGCAGCTTGCTCGACCAGCCCCAGTACTTC	CASSLLDQPQYF	NA	TRBJ2-5	12	NA	TRBV5-4
TGTGCCAGCAGGGGGGGGAGGGTAGATACGCAGTATTTT	CASRGGRVDTQYF	TRBD2	TRBJ2-3	13	NA	TRBV7-2
TGTGCCAGCAGTTACTTCTCTTCCACCTATGGCTACACCTTC	CASSYFSSTYGYTF	NA	TRBJ1-2	14	NA	TRBV6-2/TRBV6-3
TGTGCCAGCAGCGTCCGGGACTACCAAGAGACCCAGTACTTC	CASSVRDYQETQYF	NA	TRBJ2-5	14	NA	TRBV5-4
TGCAGCCTAGTGGAGAACACTGAAGCTTTCTTT	CSLVENTEAFF	NA	TRBJ1-1	11	NA	TRBV20-1
TGTGCCAGCAGCCTCGGGACAGGGAGGTCGAAGACCCAGTACTTC	CASSLGTGRSKTQYF	TRBD1	TRBJ2-5	15	NA	TRBV27
TGTGCCAGCAGACTTGTACGGACAGGGAAGCTCGATGGCTACACCTTC	CASRLVRTGKLDGYTF	TRBD1	TRBJ1-2	16	NA	TRBV7-8
TGCAGCGTGGGGACAGGGACTATAGAGACCCAGTACTTC	CSVGTGTIETQYF	TRBD1	TRBJ2-5	13	NA	TRBV29-1
TGCGCCAGCAGCTTGGACACTGAAGCTTTCTTT	CASSLDTEAFF	NA	TRBJ1-1	11	NA	TRBV5-1
TGTGCCAGCAGCTTCGGCCAAGCACAGGGAGATACGCAGTATTTT	CASSFGQAQGDTQYF	NA	TRBJ2-3	15	NA	TRBV5-5
TGTGCCAGCAGAACGGGGACAGAGGTCCCCCAGCCCCAGCATTTT	CASRTGTEVPQPQHF	TRBD1	TRBJ1-5	15	NA	TRBV6-6
TGTGCCAGCAGCCCACCCGACAGACCGTTCTTCGGCTACACCTTC	CASSPPDRPFFGYTF	NA	TRBJ1-2	15	once	TRBV4-2
TGTGCCAGCAGCCGGAACAGGGGGGCCGGAGAGACCCAGTACTTC	CASSRNRGAGETQYF	TRBD1	TRBJ2-5	15	NA	TRBV11-3
TGTGCCAGCTCACCACCGGGACAGGACTTTACCGGGGAGCTGTTTTTT	CASSPPGQDFTGELFF	TRBD1	TRBJ2-2	16	NA	TRBV18
TGTGCCAGCACCGTTGACACGTCCTATGGCTACACCTTC	CASTVDTSYGYTF	NA	TRBJ1-2	13	few	TRBV2